These 3 T cell receptor beta chains were all obtained from the same sample, sequenced in a study of blood T cell repertoires in COVID-19. Clones were read by immunoSEQ multiplex PCR, and TCRdb kept only the in-frame ones, dropping some. This table has approximately 24,000 clones, about nine tenths appearing once. The sample comprised peripheral blood. Receptors originate from a woman between 70 and 85 years old with active COVID-19.

The chain employs TRBV30 and TRBJ2-3; no reliable D call. Germline V gives CDR1 GTSNPN, CDR2 SVGIG (reference sequence). CDR3 size: 14 residues. Trimming removed 2 bases from V and 8 bases from J, with 17 bases in between. CDR3 bases: TGTGCCTGGAGTCCCCCTACCCTTAGCCCTACGCAGTATTTT. Amino acid sequence: CAWSPPTLSPTQYF.

This clone was observed once. The chain joins TRBV10-2 to TRBJ2-1; 12 bases line up with TRBD2. The CDR3 runs 14 residues. Germline-derived CDR1 and CDR2 are WSHSY and SAAADI. Trimming cost V 7 bases and J 8 bases; bases outside gene matches: 6. The CDR3 is CASKSSGGAHEQFF. The CDR3 nucleotides read TGCGCCAGCAAGTCTAGCGGGGGGGCTCATGAGCAGTTCTTC.

The gene calls are TRBV10-2 and TRBJ2-1, with 16 bases fitting TRBD2. The CDR3 has 16 amino acids. Per the germline V gene, CDR1 is WSHSY and CDR2 is SAAADI. The junction had 8 bases not matched to a gene; V was cut back by 7 bases and J by 8 bases. CDR3 in DNA: TGCGCCAGCATCAAGGGGACTAGCGGGGGGGGTGATGAGCAGTTCTTC. As protein: CASIKGTSGGGDEQFF.